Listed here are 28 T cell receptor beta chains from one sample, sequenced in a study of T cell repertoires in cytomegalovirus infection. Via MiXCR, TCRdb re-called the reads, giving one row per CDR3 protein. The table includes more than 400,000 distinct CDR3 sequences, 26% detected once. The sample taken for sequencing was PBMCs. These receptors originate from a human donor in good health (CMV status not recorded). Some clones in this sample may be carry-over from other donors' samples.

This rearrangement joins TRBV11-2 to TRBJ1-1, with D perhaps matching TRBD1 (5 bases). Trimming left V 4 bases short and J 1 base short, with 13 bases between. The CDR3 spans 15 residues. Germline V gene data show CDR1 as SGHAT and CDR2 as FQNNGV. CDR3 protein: CASSSDSSRNTEAFF. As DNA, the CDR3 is TGTGCCAGCAGCTCAGACAGTTCACGGAACACTGAAGCTTTCTTT.

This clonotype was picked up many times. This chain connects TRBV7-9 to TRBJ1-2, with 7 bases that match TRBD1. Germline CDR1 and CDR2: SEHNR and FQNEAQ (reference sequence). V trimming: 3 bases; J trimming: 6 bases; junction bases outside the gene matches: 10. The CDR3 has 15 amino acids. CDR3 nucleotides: TGTGCCAGCAGCTTGACTACACAGGGGAGTCATGGCTACACCTTC. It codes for CASSLTTQGSHGYTF.

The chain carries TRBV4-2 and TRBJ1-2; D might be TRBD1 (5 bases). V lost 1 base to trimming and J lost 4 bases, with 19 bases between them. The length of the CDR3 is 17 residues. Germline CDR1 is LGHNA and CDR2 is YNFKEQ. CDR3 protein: CASSQGGTDRAGYGYTF. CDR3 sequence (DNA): TGTGCCAGCAGCCAAGGCGGGACCGATAGGGCTGGCTATGGCTACACCTTC.

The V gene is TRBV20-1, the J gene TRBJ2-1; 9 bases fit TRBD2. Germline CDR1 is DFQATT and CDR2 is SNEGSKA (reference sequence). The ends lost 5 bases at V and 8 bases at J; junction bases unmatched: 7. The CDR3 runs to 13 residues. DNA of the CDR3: TGCAGTGCTGTGGGACTAGCTGGGGATGAGCAGTTCTTC. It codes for CSAVGLAGDEQFF.

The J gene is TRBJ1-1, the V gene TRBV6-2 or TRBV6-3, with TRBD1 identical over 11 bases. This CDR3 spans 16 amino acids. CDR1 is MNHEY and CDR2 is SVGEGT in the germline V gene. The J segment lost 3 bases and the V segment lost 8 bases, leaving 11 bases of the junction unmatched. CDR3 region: CASGIRTGGRYTEAFF. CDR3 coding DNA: TGTGCCAGCGGGATAAGGACAGGGGGCCGGTACACTGAAGCTTTCTTT.

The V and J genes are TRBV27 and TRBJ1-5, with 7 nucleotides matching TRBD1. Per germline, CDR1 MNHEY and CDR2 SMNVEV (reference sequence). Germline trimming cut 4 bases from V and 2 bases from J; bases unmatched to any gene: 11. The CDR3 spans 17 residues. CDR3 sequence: CASSSLTGQAGNQPQHF. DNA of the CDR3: TGTGCCAGCAGTTCCTTAACCGGACAGGCCGGCAATCAGCCCCAGCATTTT.

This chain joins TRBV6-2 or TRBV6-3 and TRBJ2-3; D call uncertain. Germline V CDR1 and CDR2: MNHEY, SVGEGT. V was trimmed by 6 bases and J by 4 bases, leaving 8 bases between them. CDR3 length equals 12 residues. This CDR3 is CASSGMPDTQYF. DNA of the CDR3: TGTGCCAGCAGCGGAATGCCAGATACGCAGTATTTT.

CDR3 nucleotides: TGTGCCAGCAGATCTGTTAACACTGAAGCTTTCTTT. This encodes CASRSVNTEAFF. This rearrangement joins TRBV28 to TRBJ1-1; D gene unclear. Trimming removed 6 bases from V and 2 bases from J, with 7 bases in between. This CDR3 region has 12 residues. The germline CDR1 and CDR2 sequences are MDHEN and SYDVKM.

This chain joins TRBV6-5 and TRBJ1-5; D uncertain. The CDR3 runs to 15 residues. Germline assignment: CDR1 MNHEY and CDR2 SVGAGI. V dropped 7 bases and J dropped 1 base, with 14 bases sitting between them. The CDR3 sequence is CASTPSQESNQPQHF. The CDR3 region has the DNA TGTGCCAGCACCCCCAGTCAGGAAAGCAATCAGCCCCAGCATTTT.

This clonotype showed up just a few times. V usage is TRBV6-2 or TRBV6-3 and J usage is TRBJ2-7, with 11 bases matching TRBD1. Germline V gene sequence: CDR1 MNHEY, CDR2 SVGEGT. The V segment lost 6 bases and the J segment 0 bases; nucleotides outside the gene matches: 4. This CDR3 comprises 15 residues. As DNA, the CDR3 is TGTGCCAGCAGCCCTGGGACAGGGGGCTCCTACGAGCAGTACGTC. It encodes CASSPGTGGSYEQYV.

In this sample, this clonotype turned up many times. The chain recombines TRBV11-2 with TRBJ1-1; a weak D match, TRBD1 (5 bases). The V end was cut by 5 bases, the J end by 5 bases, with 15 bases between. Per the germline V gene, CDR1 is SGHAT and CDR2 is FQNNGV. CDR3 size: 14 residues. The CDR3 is CASSQDAWGTEAFF. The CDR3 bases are TGTGCCAGCAGCCAGGACGCCTGGGGGACTGAAGCTTTCTTT.

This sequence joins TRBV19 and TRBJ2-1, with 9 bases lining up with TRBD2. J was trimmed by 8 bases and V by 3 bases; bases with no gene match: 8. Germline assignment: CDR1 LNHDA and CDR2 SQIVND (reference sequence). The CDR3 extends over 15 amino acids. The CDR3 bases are TGTGCCAGTAGTATGGAAAGTAGCGGGAGCTATGAGCAGTTCTTC. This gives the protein CASSMESSGSYEQFF.

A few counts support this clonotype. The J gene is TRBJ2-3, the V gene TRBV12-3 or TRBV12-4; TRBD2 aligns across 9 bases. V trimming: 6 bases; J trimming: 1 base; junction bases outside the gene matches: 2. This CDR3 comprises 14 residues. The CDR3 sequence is CASRVAGGTDTQYF. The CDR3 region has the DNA TGTGCCAGCAGGGTAGCGGGGGGCACAGATACGCAGTATTTT.

The CDR3 sequence: CAISASGDTQYF. The CDR3 DNA reads TGTGCCATCAGCGCCTCCGGCGATACGCAGTATTTT. This chain joins TRBV10-3 and TRBJ2-3; no definite D call. Between the trimmed V and J ends, which lost 6 bases and 6 bases, there was a span of 10 bases. The germline CDR1 and CDR2 sequences are ENHRY and SYGVKD. CDR3 length equals 12 residues.

In DNA form, the CDR3 reads TGTGCCAGCAGCCCAATTCCCGGGACTAGCGGGAGTTCCAGAGGGGAGCTGTTTTTT. It specifies CASSPIPGTSGSSRGELFF. The chain is built from TRBV3-1 and TRBJ2-2; 14 nucleotides align to TRBD2. Unmatched junction bases numbered 15, after V lost 4 bases and J lost 8 bases. This CDR3 is 19 amino acids long. Looked up from germline, CDR1 is LGHDT and CDR2 is YNNKEL (reference sequence).

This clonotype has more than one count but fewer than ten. The CDR3 sequence: CASRKGTSNNEQFF. CDR3 bases: TGTGCCAGCAGAAAGGGGACTAGTAACAATGAGCAGTTCTTC. The rearrangement links TRBV28 to TRBJ2-1; 8 positions match TRBD2. The CDR3 extends over 14 amino acids. Germline V gene lookup returns CDR1 MDHEN and CDR2 SYDVKM. With V trimmed by 6 bases and J by 5 bases, 6 bases remained unmatched.

CDR3 nucleotides: TGTGCCAGCAGTGAAGTTATGACAGGCTACGAGCAGTACGTC. Protein product: CASSEVMTGYEQYV. This rearrangement joins TRBV6-1 to TRBJ2-7, with a tentative D call TRBD1 (6 bases). The CDR3 length is 14 residues. The V gene lost 1 base and the J gene lost 3 bases, with 10 bases spanning the gap. Germline V lookup: CDR1 MNHNS, CDR2 SASEGT.

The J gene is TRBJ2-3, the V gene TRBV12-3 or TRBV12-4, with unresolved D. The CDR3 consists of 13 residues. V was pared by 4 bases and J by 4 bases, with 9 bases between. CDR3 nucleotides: TGTGCCAGCAGTTCCGACGTCGCAGATACGCAGTATTTT. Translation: CASSSDVADTQYF.

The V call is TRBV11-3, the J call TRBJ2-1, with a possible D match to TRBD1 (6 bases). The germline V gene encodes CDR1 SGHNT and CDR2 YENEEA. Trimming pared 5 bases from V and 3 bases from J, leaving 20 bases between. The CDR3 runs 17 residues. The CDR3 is CASSRFPQGPDYNEQFF. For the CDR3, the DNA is TGTGCCAGCAGCCGTTTCCCGCAGGGGCCGGACTACAATGAGCAGTTCTTC.

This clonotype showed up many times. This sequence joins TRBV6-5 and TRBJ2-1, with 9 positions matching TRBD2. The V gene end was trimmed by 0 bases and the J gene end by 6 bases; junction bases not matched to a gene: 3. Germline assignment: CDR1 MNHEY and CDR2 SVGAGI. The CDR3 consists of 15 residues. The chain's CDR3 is CASSYSAGGSNEQFF. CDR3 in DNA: TGTGCCAGCAGTTACTCGGCGGGAGGGTCCAATGAGCAGTTCTTC.

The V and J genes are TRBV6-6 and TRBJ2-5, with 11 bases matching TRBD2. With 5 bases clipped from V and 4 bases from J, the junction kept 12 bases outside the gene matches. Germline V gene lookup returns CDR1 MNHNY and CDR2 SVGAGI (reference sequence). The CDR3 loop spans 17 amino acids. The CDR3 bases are TGTGCCAGCAGTGACGTACTAGCGGGAGAATGGGCAGAGACCCAGTACTTC. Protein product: CASSDVLAGEWAETQYF.

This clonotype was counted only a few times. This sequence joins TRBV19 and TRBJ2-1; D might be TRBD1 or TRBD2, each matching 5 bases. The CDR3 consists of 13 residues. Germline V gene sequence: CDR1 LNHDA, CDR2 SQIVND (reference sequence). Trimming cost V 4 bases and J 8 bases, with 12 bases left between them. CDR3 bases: TGTGCCAGTAGTACCCTGGGGGTTGATGAGCAGTTCTTC. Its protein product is CASSTLGVDEQFF.

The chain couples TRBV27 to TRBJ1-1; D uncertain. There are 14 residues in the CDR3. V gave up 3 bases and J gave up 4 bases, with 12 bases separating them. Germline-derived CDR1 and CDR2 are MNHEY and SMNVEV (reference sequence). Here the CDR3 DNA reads TGTGCCAGCAGTTTCTTGGTACGTGGCACTGAAGCTTTCTTT. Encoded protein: CASSFLVRGTEAFF.

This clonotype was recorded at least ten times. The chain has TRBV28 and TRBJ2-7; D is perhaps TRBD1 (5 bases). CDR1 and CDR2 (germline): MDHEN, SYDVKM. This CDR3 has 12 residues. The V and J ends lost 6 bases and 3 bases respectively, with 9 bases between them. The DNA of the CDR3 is TGTGCCAGCAGCTTAAGGGGCTACGAGCAGTACTTC. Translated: CASSLRGYEQYF.

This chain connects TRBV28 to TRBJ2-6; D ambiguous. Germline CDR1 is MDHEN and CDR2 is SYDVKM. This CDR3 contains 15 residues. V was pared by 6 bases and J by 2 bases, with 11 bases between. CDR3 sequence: CASSRRRTGANVLTF. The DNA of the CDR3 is TGTGCCAGCAGCCGCAGGCGTACTGGGGCCAACGTCCTGACTTTC. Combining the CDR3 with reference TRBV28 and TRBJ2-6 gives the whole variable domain DVKVTQSSRYLVKRTGEKVFLECVQDMDHENMFWYRQDPGLGLRLIYFSYDVKMKEKGDIPEGYSVSREKKERFSLILESASTNQTSMYLCASSRRRTGANVLTFGAGSRLTVL.

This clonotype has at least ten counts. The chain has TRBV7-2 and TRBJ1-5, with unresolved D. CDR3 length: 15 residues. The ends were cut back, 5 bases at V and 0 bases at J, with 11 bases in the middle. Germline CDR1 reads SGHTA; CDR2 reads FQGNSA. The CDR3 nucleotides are TGTGCCAGCAGCCCTACACCGAATAGCAATCAGCCCCAGCATTTT. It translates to CASSPTPNSNQPQHF.

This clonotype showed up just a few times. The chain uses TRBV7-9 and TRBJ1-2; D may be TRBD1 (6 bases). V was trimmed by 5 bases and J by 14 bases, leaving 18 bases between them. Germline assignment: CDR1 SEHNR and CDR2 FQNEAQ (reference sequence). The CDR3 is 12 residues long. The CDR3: CASSPRTVLVTF. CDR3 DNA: TGTGCCAGCAGCCCGCGGACAGTCCTCGTGACCTTC. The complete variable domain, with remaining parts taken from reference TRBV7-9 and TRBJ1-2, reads DTGVSQNPRHKITKRGQNVTFRCDPISEHNRLYWYRQTLGQGPEFLTYFQNEAQLEKSRLLSDRFSAERPKGSFSTLEIQRTEQGDSAMYLCASSPRTVLVTFGSGTRLTVV.

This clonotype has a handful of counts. The CDR3 region is CASSSGSSNGDTQYF. CDR3 bases: TGTGCCAGCAGCTCGGGATCCTCTAACGGAGATACGCAGTATTTT. The chain couples TRBV11-2 to TRBJ2-3; a weak D match, TRBD2 (5 bases). The germline V gene encodes CDR1 SGHAT and CDR2 FQNNGV. V was trimmed by 4 bases and J by 5 bases, leaving 16 bases between them. The CDR3 has 15 residues.